The clone carrying this T cell receptor (beta chain) has just a few counts. The antigen is not known. Per the germline V gene, CDR1 is LNHDA and CDR2 is SQIVND (reference sequence). The CDR3 runs 13 residues. A second PCR, run for roughly 6 to 11 cycles, used a sample-barcoded 5' primer plus a J-beta primer mix. Sequencing recovered at least 2.5 million CDR3-containing paired-end reads from each sample. TCRdb processed the 5' RACE reads anew with MiXCR; each CDR3 protein has one entry. The sample yields around 1.7 million distinct CDR3 sequences, approximately 30% seen once. The data stem from a study of blood T cells in healthy people across ages. General study findings and limits: The diversity estimates, figures obtained from one million T cells, were considered underestimates. Among long-lived donors, naive CD4+ cells were more numerous and diversity higher than in aged donors. Diversity of TCR beta per million T cells declined in a roughly linear way with age.

Sequencing was performed on blood. V gene TRBV19 combines with J gene TRBJ2-4; 7 positions match TRBD2. The DNA end is more similar to TRBJ2-5, so the J call may be wrong. The clonotype was recovered from a woman under 40 in good health. CDR3: CASSPSGTETQYF. The CDR3 DNA reads as TGTGCCAGTAGTCCCAGCGGGACGGAGACCCAGTACTTC.